This is a list of T cell receptor beta chains from one sample in a study of cytomegalovirus exposure and HLA in healthy donors. Some clones are missing from TCRdb's copy, which holds only in-frame ones; the method was immunoSEQ multiplex PCR. The data hold some 140,000 clones, with 75% to 90% observed a single time. Sequenced sample: PBMCs. The receptor set was obtained from a man between 18 and 29 years old in good health and CMV-seropositive. Both conserved end residues are trimmed from each CDR3.

v_call cdr3_aa
TRBV7-9 ASSSREGWEETQY
TRBV20-1 SASPGDEQY
TRBV5-4 ASSLGGSTY
TRBV19 ATNDGDRYGYT
TRBV19 ASSIEGQDLNTEAF
TRBV16 ASILVANAYNEQF
TRBV5-1 ASSLTSGYTDTQY
TRBV4-1 ASSQDPDRRYGYT
TRBV11-3 ASSRDGNTIY
TRBV7-4 ASSTGGSLNAVEQGGYEQY
TRBV19 ASSNYGGTNYGYT
TRBV2 ASSEPTGGSGELF
TRBV19 ASTLGSGSYNSPLH
TRBV30 AWSVAGGPDEQF
TRBV29-1 SVDGQGTGELF
TRBV7-8 ASSLQGVGYT
TRBV13 ASSSPRDRTYNEQF
TRBV5-1 ASSPAGLAGGHNEQF
TRBV10-3 AISDPSSINEQF
TRBV19 ATSPSGNTEAF
TRBV27 ASSLSGGLYNSPLH
TRBV10-3 AISESLRAGETQY
TRBV29-1 SVESGGNHEQY
TRBV6-6 ASSYSGQSYEQY
TRBV9 ASSPYLTGSYEQY
TRBV10-3 AISERSNSYNEQF
TRBV29-1 SVEAGGLAEAF
TRBV4-3 ASSPRGGPYNEQF
TRBV6-5 ASSRQKGSNQPQH
TRBV5-1 ASSQTGGPYEQY
TRBV4-3 ASSHPGASLAGGGGELF
TRBV2 ASSELPGDYEQY
TRBV7-2 ASSFWAGTVFSPLH